This T cell receptor beta chain comes out of a study of blood T cell repertoires in COVID-19. Study overall: Sources were T cells, B-cell-depleted T cells, or PBMCs; the material itself was cDNA or gDNA.

The study drew participants aged about 18 to 95 years from some 23 US areas. A PCR-confirmed or clinician-diagnosed COVID-19 case had contacted exposed participants within 2 weeks of entry. CDR3 length: 14 amino acids. Germline CDR1 reads MNHEY; CDR2 reads SMNVEV (reference sequence). V was clipped by 1 base and J by 2 bases, with 9 bases between them. Per the authors' pipeline: From reference gene primer amplification, estimates of nucleated cell counts were derived. Clones were sequenced by immunoSEQ multiplex PCR, and TCRdb holds only the in-frame ones, with some missing. The DNA gave D and trimming, while V, J and clone size come from that table. The sample carries some 240,000 clones, around nine tenths recorded once.

Material: PBMCs or T cells enriched from blood (not recorded which). The sequence was collected from a woman between 40 and 50 years old who had been exposed to COVID-19. The chain combines TRBV27 with TRBJ2-7; D perhaps matches TRBD1 (5 bases). The DNA for the CDR3 is TGTGCCAGCAGTTTATGGGGCAGCCCCTACGAGCAGTACTTC. It yields the protein CASSLWGSPYEQYF.